The next 3 T cell receptor beta chains were all read from a single sample in a study of molecular identifiers for immune sequencing clone quantification (dated by TCRdb to 2016 to 2019). The library relied on PCR. Sequenced on an Illumina HiSeq 4000. TCRdb reran the public reads through fastp at Q25 and MiXCR, keeping productive beta chains. Here each entry gathers all rows of one CDR3 protein and keeps the most common genes and DNA. The sample yields 70,000 to 90,000 distinct CDR3 sequences; 21% were counted once. 1% to 1.2% of the sample is taken by the ten largest. The sample comprised naive CD8+ T cells from blood, with Jurkat cell RNA spiked in. The cell subset or site label for this specimen denotes: FACS-sorted CD8+CD4-CCR7+CD45RA+ naive T cells. The receptors come from a human donor in good health. Some libraries in this study had Jurkat cell RNA spiked in.

This clonotype came up many times. This sequence joins TRBV27 and TRBJ1-2; 7 bases are shared with TRBD1. The CDR3 extends over 14 amino acids. The V segment lost 6 bases and the J segment 4 bases; nucleotides outside the gene matches: 8. Germline CDR1 reads MNHEY; CDR2 reads SMNVEV (reference sequence). The CDR3 nucleotides read TGTGCCAGCAGCCGTACAGGGGCCCTCTATGGCTACACCTTC. Translation: CASSRTGALYGYTF.

This clonotype was counted many times. The chain employs TRBV7-2 and TRBJ1-3; no reliable D call. Germline V gene lookup returns CDR1 SGHTA and CDR2 FQGNSA. CDR3 size: 17 residues. V lost 1 base to trimming and J lost 0 bases, with 13 bases between them. The CDR3 nucleotides are TGTGCCAGCAGCTTAGGAGGGAATCGGGTCTCTGGAAACACCATATATTTT. Protein product: CASSLGGNRVSGNTIYF.

This clonotype showed up just a few times. V and J are TRBV12-3 or TRBV12-4 and TRBJ1-1, with no clear D. The CDR3 totals 11 residues. Trimming left V 10 bases short and J 5 bases short, with 11 bases between. For the CDR3, the DNA is TGTGCCACCCAGGCCCAGACTGAAGCTTTCTTT. It codes for CATQAQTEAFF.